Below are 21 T cell receptor beta chains sequenced from a single sample in a study of T cells in Graves' hyperthyroidism and ophthalmopathy. Using RNA transcripts as the source, TCR beta CDR3 regions were amplified. Primed by the HTBI set, a first-round RT-PCR was run on the TCR CDR3. TCRdb itself ran the multiplex PCR reads through MiXCR, one entry per CDR3 protein. The sample shows more than 600,000 distinct CDR3 sequences, around 17% of them seen only once. Material for sequencing was blood. These TCRs come from a man between 18 and 35 years old with Graves' hyperthyroidism.

This clonotype appeared many times. This chain connects TRBV28 to TRBJ2-7; the D gene is possibly TRBD2 (6 bases). V dropped 2 bases and J dropped 3 bases, with 14 bases sitting between them. Germline CDR1 reads MDHEN; CDR2 reads SYDVKM. The CDR3 runs to 15 residues. CDR3 loop: CASSLGGNRVYEQYF. The CDR3 region has the DNA TGTGCCAGCAGTTTAGGAGGGAACAGAGTCTACGAGCAGTACTTC.

This clonotype has just a few counts. The chain has TRBV28 and TRBJ2-7, with TRBD2 matching 8 bases. Germline V CDR1 and CDR2: MDHEN, SYDVKM. There are 14 residues in the CDR3. V was clipped by 10 bases and J by 3 bases; unmatched bases: 11. This CDR3 is CAISETSAYYEQYF. CDR3 DNA sequence: TGTGCCATCTCGGAGACTAGCGCGTACTACGAGCAGTACTTC.

The V call is TRBV19, the J call TRBJ1-6, with a tentative D call TRBD1 (5 bases). V was shortened by 5 bases and J by 5 bases, with 10 bases between the two germline ends. The CDR3 is made up of 14 amino acids. Germline lookup yields CDR1 LNHDA and CDR2 SQIVND (reference sequence). In DNA form, the CDR3 reads TGTGCCAGTAGTGCGACAGCTAATAATTCACCCCTCCACTTT. Its protein product is CASSATANNSPLHF. Using reference TRBV19 and TRBJ1-6 for the parts outside the CDR3, the full variable domain is DGGITQSPKYLFRKEGQNVTLSCEQNLNHDAMYWYRQDPGQGLRLIYYSQIVNDFQKGDIAEGYSVSREKKESFPLTVTSAQKNPTAFYLCASSATANNSPLHFGNGTRLTVT.

The V call is TRBV3-1, the J call TRBJ2-7; 8 bases fit TRBD1. The CDR3 totals 17 residues. In germline, CDR1 is LGHDT, CDR2 YNNKEL (reference sequence). The trim removed 4 bases at V and 2 bases at J, leaving 13 bases unmatched. CDR3 loop: CASSLPGDRGDTYEQYF. The DNA for the CDR3 is TGTGCCAGCAGCCTTCCCGGCGACAGGGGCGATACCTACGAGCAGTACTTC.

For this clonotype: As the CDR3 is not closed by the conserved phenylalanine or tryptophan, this likely results from a read error. V is TRBV28 and J is TRBJ2-3; D is unresolved. Germline V gene data show CDR1 as MDHEN and CDR2 as SYDVKM. This CDR3 has 15 residues. V lost 0 bases, J lost 2 bases, and 9 bases lay in between. This CDR3 is CASSLWGGTTDTQYL. The DNA of the CDR3 is TGTGCCAGCAGTTTATGGGGTGGTACCACAGATACGCAGTATCTT.

This clonotype was seen repeatedly, ten times or more. The chain has TRBV2 and TRBJ1-5, with D unresolved. Trimming pared 5 bases from V and 0 bases from J, leaving 14 bases between. Germline CDR1 SNHLY, CDR2 FYNNEI. The CDR3 loop spans 16 amino acids. CDR3 amino acids: CASSQGYLRSNQPQHF. In nucleotides, the CDR3 is TGTGCCAGCAGTCAAGGATACCTCCGTAGCAATCAGCCCCAGCATTTT.

This clonotype came up a few times. This chain uses TRBV19 with TRBJ1-1; D unresolved. Per the germline V gene, CDR1 is LNHDA and CDR2 is SQIVND (reference sequence). The CDR3 contains 15 residues. V lost 3 bases, J lost 0 bases, and 11 bases lay in between. CDR3 sequence (DNA): TGTGCCAGTAGTATTATTGGTAGTGTGAACACTGAAGCTTTCTTT. It specifies CASSIIGSVNTEAFF.

Ten or more counts support this clonotype. The chain joins TRBV11-3 to TRBJ1-1; no clear D gene. The length of the CDR3 is 17 residues. Germline CDR1 and CDR2: SGHNT and YENEEA. V was shortened by 1 base and J by 1 base, with 16 bases between the two germline ends. The CDR3 here is CASSLVHGRPGNTEAFF. The CDR3 DNA sequence: TGTGCCAGCAGCTTAGTCCATGGGCGACCTGGGAACACTGAAGCTTTCTTT.

Many counts were recorded for this clonotype. The CDR3 DNA follows: TGTGCCAGCAGACACCTAGCGGGGAGAGAGACCCAGTACTTC. The encoded protein is CASRHLAGRETQYF. The chain recombines TRBV6-2 or TRBV6-3 with TRBJ2-5; 9 bases map to TRBD2. Germline-derived CDR1 and CDR2 are MNHEY and SVGEGT. Trimming took 6 bases from V and 4 from J; bases not matched to a gene: 6. The CDR3 runs 14 residues.

This clonotype was seen a handful of times. The chain employs TRBV6-2 or TRBV6-3 and TRBJ2-7, with D unclear. The CDR3 spans 15 residues. Germline-derived CDR1 and CDR2 are MNHEY and SVGEGT. With 6 bases removed from V and 3 bases from J, the gap between germline ends came to 18 bases. CDR3 residues: CASSYSSRKGYEQYF. CDR3 nucleotides: TGTGCCAGCAGCTATTCAAGTAGGAAAGGCTACGAGCAGTACTTC.

The chain joins TRBV18 to TRBJ1-6; unclear D gene. Germline lookup yields CDR1 KGHSH and CDR2 LQKENI. The CDR3 length is 16 residues. V lost 1 base, J lost 4 bases, and 11 bases lay in between. In DNA form, the CDR3 reads TGTGCCAGCTCACCACGGGAACTGCAGTATAATTCACCCCTCCACTTT. It yields the protein CASSPRELQYNSPLHF.

The chain joins TRBV27 to TRBJ2-5; D gene ambiguous. Trimming took 9 bases from V and 0 from J, leaving 17 bases between them. The CDR3 is made up of 15 amino acids. Looked up from germline, CDR1 is MNHEY and CDR2 is SMNVEV (reference sequence). As DNA, the CDR3 is TGTGCCAGTCGGGTCAACTTAGGGAACCAAGAGACCCAGTACTTC. This translates into CASRVNLGNQETQYF.

Written as DNA, the CDR3 is TGTGCCACCCCCGAGCCCCGGCAGGCCCTCCACTTT. It is translated as CATPEPRQALHF. The chain links TRBV27 to TRBJ1-6; no reliable D call. Trimming pared 10 bases from V and 14 bases from J, leaving 18 bases between. Germline V gene lookup returns CDR1 MNHEY and CDR2 SMNVEV (reference sequence). This CDR3 has 12 residues.

This clonotype appeared many times. The chain uses TRBV28 and TRBJ2-1; 13 bases fit TRBD2. The V gene's germline CDR1 is MDHEN and CDR2 SYDVKM. V lost 6 bases and J lost 6; bases outside the gene matches: 23. The CDR3 is 21 amino acids. The CDR3 here is CASRIRQANVLRTSGSNEQFF. CDR3 DNA sequence: TGTGCCAGCAGGATTAGACAGGCTAACGTACTCAGGACTAGCGGGAGCAATGAGCAGTTCTTC.

The chain uses TRBV13 and TRBJ2-4, with TRBD1 as a possible D gene (6 bases). V was shortened by 0 bases and J by 4 bases, with 13 bases between the two germline ends. This CDR3 comprises 16 residues. Germline V gives CDR1 PRHDT, CDR2 FYEKMQ (reference sequence). This chain's CDR3 is CASSLGQGLRKNIQYF. For the CDR3, the DNA is TGTGCCAGCAGCTTAGGACAGGGTCTACGAAAAAACATTCAGTACTTC. The full variable domain, rest sourced from reference TRBV13 and TRBJ2-4, is AAGVIQSPRHLIKEKRETATLKCYPIPRHDTVYWYQQGPGQDPQFLISFYEKMQSDKGSIPDRFSAQQFSDYHSELNMSSLELGDSALYFCASSLGQGLRKNIQYFGAGTRLSVL.

Note on this clonotype: The germline gene is not matched at one end of the junction; a read error may be the cause. This chain uses TRBV18 with TRBJ2-5; no reliable D call. The CDR3 covers 13 residues. Looked up from germline, CDR1 is KGHSH and CDR2 is LQKENI. The CDR3 sequence: CASSPGLQETQCF. The CDR3 coding sequence is TGTGCCAGCTCACCAGGTCTGCAAGAGACCCAGTGCTTC.

This clonotype was seen at least ten times. The chain recombines TRBV28 with TRBJ2-3; TRBD2 is a possible D gene (6 bases). The CDR3 loop spans 16 amino acids. Germline V gives CDR1 MDHEN, CDR2 SYDVKM. V dropped 1 base and J dropped 0 bases, with 11 bases sitting between them. CDR3 bases: TGTGCCAGCAGTTTATCTTCGGGGGTTAGCACAGATACGCAGTATTTT. Protein: CASSLSSGVSTDTQYF.

This clonotype occurred a few times. J is TRBJ2-2 and V is TRBV28; TRBD2 matches at 8 bases. V was pared by 8 bases and J by 3 bases, with 11 bases of the junction left unmatched. The CDR3 is made up of 16 amino acids. CDR1 and CDR2 (germline): MDHEN, SYDVKM. The CDR3 DNA reads TGTGCCAGCTCCGAGGAGCGGGAGCTTTACACCGGGGAGCTGTTTTTT. Translation gives CASSEERELYTGELFF.

Points on this clonotype: A much larger clone lies a single base off, so this may be a read error. The V gene is TRBV20-1, the J gene TRBJ1-5, with D perhaps matching TRBD1 (6 bases). CDR1 is DFQATT and CDR2 is SNEGSKA in the germline V gene (reference sequence). The CDR3 covers 13 residues. The DNA for the CDR3 is TGCAGTGCAAAGGGACACAGCAATCGGCCCCAGCATTTT. Translated: CSAKGHSNRPQHF.

This clonotype was observed a handful of times. The chain combines TRBV7-9 with TRBJ1-1, with D unresolved. V was clipped by 5 bases and J by 1 base, with 11 bases between them. The CDR3 has 14 amino acids. Germline-derived CDR1 and CDR2 are SEHNR and FQNEAQ (reference sequence). CDR3 in amino acids: CASSRIRGNTEAFF. As DNA, the CDR3 is TGTGCCAGCAGCCGTATCCGGGGGAACACTGAAGCTTTCTTT.

The CDR3 coding sequence is TGTGCCAGCAGCTTGTCGACAGGGACTAATTCACCCCTCCACTTT. Residues: CASSLSTGTNSPLHF. This chain uses TRBV11-1 with TRBJ1-6, with 7 bases fitting TRBD1. Germline CDR1 is SGHAT and CDR2 is FQDESV (reference sequence). This CDR3 region has 15 residues. V dropped 3 bases and J dropped 6; count of bases not matched to a gene: 5.